The rows below give T cell receptor beta chains drawn from one sample of a study of CD8 T cells in Susac syndrome. TCRdb re-derived calls from the immunoSEQ multiplex PCR reads in MiXCR, one entry per CDR3 protein. The table includes approximately 100,000 distinct CDR3 sequences, less than 95% detected once. Sequenced: CD8+ T cells from PBMCs. Source of these receptors: a human donor with Susac syndrome. Each CDR3 is given with its conserved first and last residue. D genes are given only for firm matches. Size values are once, few and many counts, or a class for expanded clones, and some rows have none.

abundance	d_gene	j_gene	v_gene	len	CDR3nt	CDR3aa
.	.	TRBJ2-7	TRBV9	14	TGTGCCAGCAGCGTAGAGGTGAGCTCCTACGAGCAGTACTTC	CASSVEVSSYEQYF
.	.	TRBJ1-1	TRBV7-9	14	TGTGCCAGCAGCTTACAGGACAAGAACACTGAAGCTTTCTTT	CASSLQDKNTEAFF
.	.	TRBJ2-3	TRBV4-2	15	TGTGCCAGCAGCCAAGAATCGGGGGTACCGGATACGCAGTATTTT	CASSQESGVPDTQYF
once	TRBD1	TRBJ1-2	TRBV9	15	TGTGCCAGCAGCGTAGGAGACAGGGACTTCTATGGCTACACCTTC	CASSVGDRDFYGYTF
once	TRBD1	TRBJ2-7	TRBV20-1	14	TGCAGTGCTAGAGAGGGACAGGGGCCCTACGAGCAGTACTTC	CSAREGQGPYEQYF
.	TRBD2	TRBJ2-1	TRBV13	16	TGTGCCAGCAGCTTAGGGCGGGGGGGCCTCGAGGATGAGCAGTTCTTC	CASSLGRGGLEDEQFF
.	TRBD2	TRBJ2-1	TRBV9	17	TGTGCCAGCAGCTTCCGGACTAGCGGGGGGACCTACAATGAGCAGTTCTTC	CASSFRTSGGTYNEQFF
.	.	TRBJ1-6	TRBV10-3	14	TGTGCCATCAGTGAGTCGAGGGTTCATTCACCCCTCCACTTT	CAISESRVHSPLHF
.	.	TRBJ1-5	TRBV27	15	TGTGCCAGCAGTTTATCGTCGGCTAGCAATCAGCCCCAGCATTTT	CASSLSSASNQPQHF
.	TRBD1	TRBJ1-2	TRBV10-3	12	TGTGCCATCAGTGAGGACAGGGTGGGCTACACCTTC	CAISEDRVGYTF
.	.	TRBJ2-1	TRBV6-6	12	TGTGCCAGCAGTTACGGAGTCAATGAGCAGTTCTTC	CASSYGVNEQFF
.	.	TRBJ2-5	TRBV18	13	TGTGCCAGCTCACTCGGCCGACAAGAGACCCAGTACTTC	CASSLGRQETQYF
once	.	TRBJ2-7	TRBV20-1	13	TGCAGTGCTAGTCTGGGGCCGTACTACGAGCAGTACTTC	CSASLGPYYEQYF
.	TRBD2	TRBJ2-1	TRBV4-1	15	TGCGCCAGCACCCTGACTAGCGGGGTGTACAATGAGCAGTTCTTC	CASTLTSGVYNEQFF
.	.	TRBJ1-1	TRBV12-5	13	TGTGCTAGTGGTTTGGCCCTGAACACTGAAGCTTTCTTT	CASGLALNTEAFF
.	.	TRBJ2-5	TRBV20-1	16	TGCAGTGCTAGACCCCCCAGGGGAGCTCCATGGGAGACCCAGTACTTC	CSARPPRGAPWETQYF
.	.	TRBJ1-3	TRBV6-5	14	TGTGCCAGCAGTTACCTGGGCTCTGGAAACACCATATATTTT	CASSYLGSGNTIYF
.	.	TRBJ2-7	TRBV20-1	15	TGCAGTGCTAGAGATTCGGTAGGGGCCTCCTACGAGCAGTACTTC	CSARDSVGASYEQYF
.	TRBD2	TRBJ2-5	TRBV7-2	16	TGTGCCAGCAGCGTTGGGCTAGCGGGACCTACGGAGACCCAGTACTTC	CASSVGLAGPTETQYF
.	.	TRBJ2-5	TRBV7-9	15	TGTGCCAGCAGCAACCGGGACAACCTCCAAGAGACCCAGTACTTC	CASSNRDNLQETQYF
.	.	TRBJ2-4	TRBV5-1	15	TGCGCCAGCAGCTTGAATGAGGGGGGCAAAAACATTCAGTACTTC	CASSLNEGGKNIQYF
.	.	TRBJ2-1	TRBV29-1	15	TGCAGCGTCGGTAGGGATCTGAGCTCCTACAATGAGCAGTTCTTC	CSVGRDLSSYNEQFF
.	.	TRBJ2-6	TRBV29-1	16	TGCAGCGTTGAGGGCAGGGTGGGAAGTGGGGCCAACGTCCTGACTTTC	CSVEGRVGSGANVLTF
.	TRBD1	TRBJ1-2	TRBV3-1	13	TGTGCCAGCAGCCAGGGACAGGGCAATGGCTACACCTTC	CASSQGQGNGYTF
.	TRBD2	TRBJ2-5	TRBV13	17	TGTGCCAGCAGCCCGGACCCAGGGACTAGCGGGCAAGAGACCCAGTACTTC	CASSPDPGTSGQETQYF
.	TRBD1	TRBJ2-2	TRBV5-6	15	TGTGCCAGCAGATCCGGGACAGGGATAACCGGGGAGCTGTTTTTT	CASRSGTGITGELFF
.	.	TRBJ2-2	TRBV4-3	15	TGCGCCAGCAGCCAAGAGAGGGTCTTCGCCGGGGAGCTGTTTTTT	CASSQERVFAGELFF
.	.	TRBJ2-3	TRBV7-9	15	TGTGCCAGCAGCCTCACTGTCGGGGGCACAGATACGCAGTATTTT	CASSLTVGGTDTQYF
.	.	TRBJ2-6	TRBV6-4	16	TGTGCCAGCAGTGATTACGTGGGGCCCGGGGCCAACGTCCTGACTTTC	CASSDYVGPGANVLTF
.	TRBD1	TRBJ2-3	TRBV9	16	TGTGCCAGCAGCGTAGAGGGACAGGGGGACACAGATACGCAGTATTTT	CASSVEGQGDTDTQYF
.	TRBD1	TRBJ2-1	TRBV13	13	TGTGCCAGCAGCAGCGACAGGGTGACTGAGCAGTTCTTC	CASSSDRVTEQFF
.	.	TRBJ2-1	TRBV3-1	13	TGTGCCAGCATGCGGACTGGCTACAATGAGCAGTTCTTC	CASMRTGYNEQFF
.	.	TRBJ2-7	TRBV7-2	13	TGTGCCAGCACCTTGTCAAGAACCTACGAGCAGTACTTC	CASTLSRTYEQYF
.	.	TRBJ1-4	TRBV12-5	15	TGTGCTAGTGGTTTGGTAGGAGGGAAGGAGGAAAAACTGTTTTTT	CASGLVGGKEEKLFF
.	TRBD1	TRBJ1-1	TRBV5-1	15	TGCGCCAGCAGCCCCTGGACAGGGGAGGGCACTGAAGCTTTCTTT	CASSPWTGEGTEAFF
.	TRBD1	TRBJ2-5	TRBV5-1	14	TGCGCCAGCAGCTTGGGCAGGGGGCAAGAGACCCAGTACTTC	CASSLGRGQETQYF
.	.	TRBJ2-3	TRBV4-1	16	TGCGCCAGCAGCCTGGGCCCGGGACTCCCCGGGGATACGCAGTATTTT	CASSLGPGLPGDTQYF
.	.	TRBJ2-3	TRBV27	12	TGTGCCAGCAGTGGGCGGAGTGATACGCAGTATTTT	CASSGRSDTQYF
.	.	TRBJ2-5	TRBV9	14	TGTGCCAGCAGCGGCGCCGGGACCAAGGAGACCCAGTACTTC	CASSGAGTKETQYF
.	TRBD1	TRBJ1-2	TRBV5-4	14	TGTGCCAGCAGCACAGGGACAGCCGCCTATGGCTACACCTTC	CASSTGTAAYGYTF
.	TRBD2	TRBJ2-5	TRBV9	14	TGTGCCAGCAGCCGCGGGGGAGGTGTGGAGACCCAGTACTTC	CASSRGGGVETQYF
.	.	TRBJ1-6	TRBV10-2	11	TGCGCCAGCAGTGAGGGGGGACCCCTCCACTTT	CASSEGGPLHF
.	.	TRBJ2-7	TRBV5-6	11	TGTGCCAGCAATCTGGCGAGCGAGCAGTACTTC	CASNLASEQYF
.	.	TRBJ2-2	TRBV7-2	13	TGTGCCAGCAGCCACCCGGAACTCGGGGAGCTGTTTTTT	CASSHPELGELFF
.	.	TRBJ1-2	TRBV15	16	TGTGCCACCAGCCCCGCGGGGTTCCGTTGGAACTTTGGCTACACCTTC	CATSPAGFRWNFGYTF
.	.	TRBJ2-5	TRBV13	14	TGTGCCAGCAGCCAAAGAGGGGACCAAGAGACCCAGTACTTC	CASSQRGDQETQYF
.	.	TRBJ1-1	TRBV27	11	TGTGCCAGCAGTCGGGGGTATGAAGCTTTCTTT	CASSRGYEAFF
.	.	TRBJ2-5	TRBV9	14	TGTGCCAGCGGGCCCGGGGGGCCAGGGGAGACCCAGTACTTC	CASGPGGPGETQYF